This record covers a single T cell receptor (beta chain). The antigen remains undetermined. Individually, cDNA molecules had unique molecular identifiers attached to them. TCRdb reanalysed the 5' RACE reads using MiXCR and keeps one entry per CDR3 protein. This sample has 70,000 to 85,000 distinct CDR3 sequences, with 12% found just once. These data belong to a study of early T cells in non-severe SARS-CoV-2 infection. Across the whole study: Alpha and beta chains were unpaired, from unsorted whole-blood bulk RNA.

Germline V gene sequence: CDR1 SGHVS, CDR2 FNYEAQ. The CDR3 extends over 15 amino acids. V lost 4 bases and J lost 7, with 17 bases in between. Overall study results and limits: In VDJdb matching, anti-spike CD8 responses were favored while private and CD4 specificities went missing.

The TCR was taken from an adult who was a healthcare worker with PCR-confirmed SARS-CoV-2 infection or an uninfected control (not recorded which). The specimen was whole blood. This chain uses TRBV7-6 with TRBJ2-1, with D possibly matching TRBD2 (5 bases). The CDR3 reads CASSSRGSGGNEQFF. As DNA, the CDR3 is TGTGCCAGCAGCTCCCGGGGAAGTGGTGGTAATGAGCAGTTCTTC. Combining the CDR3 with reference TRBV7-6 and TRBJ2-1 gives the whole variable domain GAGVSQSPRYKVTKRGQDVALRCDPISGHVSLYWYRQALGQGPEFLTYFNYEAQQDKSGLPNDRFSAERPEGSISTLTIQRTEQRDSAMYRCASSSRGSGGNEQFFGPGTRLTVL.